This TCR beta chain was recovered during a study of post-analysis software for immune sequencing data. Whole-study findings and limits: In patients, TRBV5-6, TRBV5-1 and TRBV20-1 belonged to four or five TRBV segments found more frequently than in controls. Compared against controls, patients with multiple sclerosis displayed significantly lower normalized Chao1 diversity.

Worth noting for this clonotype: As yet, its antigen is unknown.

Prepared TCR beta cDNA libraries contained unique molecular identifiers. About 460,000 cDNA molecules were obtained from roughly 0.93 to 9.6 million T cells. TCRdb redid the calling of the PCR reads with MiXCR, one entry per CDR3 protein. The repertoire consists of approximately 570,000 distinct CDR3 sequences, with roughly two fifths occurring once and the leading ten covering roughly 1.7%. Trimming stripped 5 bases from V and 3 bases from J, with 12 bases between. Looked up from germline, CDR1 is DFQATT and CDR2 is SNEGSKA (reference sequence). This CDR3 has 13 amino acids. The rearrangement joins TRBV20-1 to TRBJ2-3; D is uncertain. The sequenced material came from blood. The sequence derives from a girl between 10 and 17 years old with multiple sclerosis. CDR3: CSARAVRTDTQYF. CDR3 bases: TGCAGTGCTCGGGCGGTTAGGACAGATACGCAGTATTTT.